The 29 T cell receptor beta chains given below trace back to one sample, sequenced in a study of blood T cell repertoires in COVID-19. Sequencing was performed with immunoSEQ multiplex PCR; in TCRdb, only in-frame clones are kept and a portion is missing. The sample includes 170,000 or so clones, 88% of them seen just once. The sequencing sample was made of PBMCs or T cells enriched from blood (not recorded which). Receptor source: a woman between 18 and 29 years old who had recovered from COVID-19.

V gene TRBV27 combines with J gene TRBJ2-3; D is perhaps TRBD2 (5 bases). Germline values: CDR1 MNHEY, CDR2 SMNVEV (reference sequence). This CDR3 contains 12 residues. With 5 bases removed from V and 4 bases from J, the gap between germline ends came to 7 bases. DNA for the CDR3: TGTGCCAGCAGTCAGAGGGCAGATACGCAGTATTTT. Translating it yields CASSQRADTQYF.

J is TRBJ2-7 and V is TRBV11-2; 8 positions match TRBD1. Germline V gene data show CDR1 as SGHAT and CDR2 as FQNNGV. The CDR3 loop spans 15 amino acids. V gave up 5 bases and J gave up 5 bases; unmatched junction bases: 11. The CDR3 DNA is TGTGCCAGCAGCCGTCAGGGGGCCCCTGTGGACGAGCAGTACTTC. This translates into CASSRQGAPVDEQYF.

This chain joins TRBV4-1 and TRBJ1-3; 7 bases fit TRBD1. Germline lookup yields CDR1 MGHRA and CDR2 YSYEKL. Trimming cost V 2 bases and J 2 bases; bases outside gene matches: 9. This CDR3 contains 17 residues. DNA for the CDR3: TGCGCCAGCAGCCAATTTATCAGGGGGAAAGCTGGAAACACCATATATTTT. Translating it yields CASSQFIRGKAGNTIYF.

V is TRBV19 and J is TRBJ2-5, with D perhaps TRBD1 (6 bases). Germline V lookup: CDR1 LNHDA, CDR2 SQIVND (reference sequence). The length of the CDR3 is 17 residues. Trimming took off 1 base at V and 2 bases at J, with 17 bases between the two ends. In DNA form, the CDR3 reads TGTGCCAGTAGTATAGGGACAGCCGAATTGAATCAAGAGACCCAGTACTTC. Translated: CASSIGTAELNQETQYF.

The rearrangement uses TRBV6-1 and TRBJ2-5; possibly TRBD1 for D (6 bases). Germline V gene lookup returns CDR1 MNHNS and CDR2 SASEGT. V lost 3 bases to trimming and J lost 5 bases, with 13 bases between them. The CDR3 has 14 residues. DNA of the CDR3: TGTGCCAGCAGTGACCCGGGACATGTGGAGACCCAGTACTTC. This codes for CASSDPGHVETQYF.

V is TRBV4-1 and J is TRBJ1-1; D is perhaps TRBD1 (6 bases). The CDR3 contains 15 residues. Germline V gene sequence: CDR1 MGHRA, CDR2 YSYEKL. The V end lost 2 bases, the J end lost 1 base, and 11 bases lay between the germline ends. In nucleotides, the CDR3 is TGCGCCAGCAGCCAACCCCAGGGGTGGAACACTGAAGCTTTCTTT. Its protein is CASSQPQGWNTEAFF.

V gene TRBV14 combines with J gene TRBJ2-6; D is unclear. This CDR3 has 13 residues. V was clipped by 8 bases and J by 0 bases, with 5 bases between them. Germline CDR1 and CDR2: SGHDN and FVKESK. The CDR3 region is CASRDSGANVLTF. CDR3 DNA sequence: TGTGCCAGCCGAGACTCTGGGGCCAACGTCCTGACTTTC.

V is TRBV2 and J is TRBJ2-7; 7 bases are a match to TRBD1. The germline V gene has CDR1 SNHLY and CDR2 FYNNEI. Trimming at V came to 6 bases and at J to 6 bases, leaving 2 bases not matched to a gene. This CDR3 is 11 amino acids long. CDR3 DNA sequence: TGTGCCAGCAGAGGGGACAGCGAGCAGTACTTC. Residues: CASRGDSEQYF.

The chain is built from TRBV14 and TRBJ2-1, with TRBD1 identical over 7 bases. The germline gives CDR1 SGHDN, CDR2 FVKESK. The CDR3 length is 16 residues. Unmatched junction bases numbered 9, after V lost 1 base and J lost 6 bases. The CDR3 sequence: CASSQARRGRGNEQFF. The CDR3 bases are TGTGCCAGCAGCCAAGCCCGAAGGGGGCGCGGCAATGAGCAGTTCTTC. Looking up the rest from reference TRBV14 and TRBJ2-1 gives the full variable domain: EAGVTQFPSHSVIEKGQTVTLRCDPISGHDNLYWYRRVMGKEIKFLLHFVKESKQDESGMPNNRFLAERTGGTYSTLKVQPAELEDSGVYFCASSQARRGRGNEQFFGPGTRLTVL.

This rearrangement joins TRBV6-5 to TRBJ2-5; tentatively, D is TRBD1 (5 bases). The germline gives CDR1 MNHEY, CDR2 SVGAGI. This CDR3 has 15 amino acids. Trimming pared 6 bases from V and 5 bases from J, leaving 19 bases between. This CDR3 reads CASSLQLSGWETQYF. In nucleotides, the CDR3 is TGTGCCAGCAGCCTACAGCTGTCAGGGTGGGAGACCCAGTACTTC.

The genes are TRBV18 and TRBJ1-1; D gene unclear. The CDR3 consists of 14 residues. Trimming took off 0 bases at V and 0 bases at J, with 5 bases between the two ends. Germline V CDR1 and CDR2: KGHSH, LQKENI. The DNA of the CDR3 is TGTGCCAGCTCACCACCATCAGTGAACACTGAAGCTTTCTTT. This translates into CASSPPSVNTEAFF. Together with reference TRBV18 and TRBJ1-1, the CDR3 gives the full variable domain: NAGVMQNPRHLVRRRGQEARLRCSPMKGHSHVYWYRQLPEEGLKFMVYLQKENIIDESGMPKERFSAEFPKEGPSILRIQQVVRGDSAAYFCASSPPSVNTEAFFGQGTRLTVV.

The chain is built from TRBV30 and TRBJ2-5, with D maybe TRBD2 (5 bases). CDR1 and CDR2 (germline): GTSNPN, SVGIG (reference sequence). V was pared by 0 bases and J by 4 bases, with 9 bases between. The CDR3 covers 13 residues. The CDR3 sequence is CAWSVTSRETQYF. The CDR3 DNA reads TGTGCCTGGAGTGTAACTAGTAGAGAGACCCAGTACTTC.

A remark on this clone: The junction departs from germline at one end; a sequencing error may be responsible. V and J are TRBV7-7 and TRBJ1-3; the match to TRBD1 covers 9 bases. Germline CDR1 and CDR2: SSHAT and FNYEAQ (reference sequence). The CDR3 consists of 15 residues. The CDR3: CASSEGTGTGNTIYF. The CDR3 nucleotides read TGTGCTAGCAGCGAGGGGACAGGGACCGGAAACACCATATATTTT.

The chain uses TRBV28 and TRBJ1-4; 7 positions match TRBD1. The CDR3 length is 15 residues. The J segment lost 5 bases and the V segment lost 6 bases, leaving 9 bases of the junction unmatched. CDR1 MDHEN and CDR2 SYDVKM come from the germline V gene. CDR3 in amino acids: CASSPGTAKNEKLFF. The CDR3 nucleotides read TGTGCCAGCAGCCCCGGGACAGCTAAAAATGAAAAACTGTTTTTT.

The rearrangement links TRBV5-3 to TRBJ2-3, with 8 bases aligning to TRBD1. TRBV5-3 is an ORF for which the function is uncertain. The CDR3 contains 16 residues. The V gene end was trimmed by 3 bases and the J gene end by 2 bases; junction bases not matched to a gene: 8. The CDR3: CARSSTTGEDTDTQYF. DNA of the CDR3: TGTGCCAGAAGCTCCACGACAGGGGAGGACACAGATACGCAGTATTTT.

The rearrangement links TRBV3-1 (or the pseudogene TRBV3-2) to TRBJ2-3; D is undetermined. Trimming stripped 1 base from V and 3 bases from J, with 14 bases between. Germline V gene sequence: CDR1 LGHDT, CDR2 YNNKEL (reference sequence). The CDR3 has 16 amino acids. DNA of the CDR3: TGTGCCAGCAGCCAAGCTACCACCCCCGGGACAGATACGCAGTATTTT. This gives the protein CASSQATTPGTDTQYF.

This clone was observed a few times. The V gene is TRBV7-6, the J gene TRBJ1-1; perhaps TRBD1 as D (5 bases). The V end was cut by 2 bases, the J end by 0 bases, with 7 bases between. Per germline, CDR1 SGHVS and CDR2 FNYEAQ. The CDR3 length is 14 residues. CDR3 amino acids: CASSLQGMNTEAFF. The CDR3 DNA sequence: TGTGCCAGCAGCTTACAGGGCATGAACACTGAAGCTTTCTTT. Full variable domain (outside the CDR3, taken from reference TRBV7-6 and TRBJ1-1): GAGVSQSPRYKVTKRGQDVALRCDPISGHVSLYWYRQALGQGPEFLTYFNYEAQQDKSGLPNDRFSAERPEGSISTLTIQRTEQRDSAMYRCASSLQGMNTEAFFGQGTRLTVV.

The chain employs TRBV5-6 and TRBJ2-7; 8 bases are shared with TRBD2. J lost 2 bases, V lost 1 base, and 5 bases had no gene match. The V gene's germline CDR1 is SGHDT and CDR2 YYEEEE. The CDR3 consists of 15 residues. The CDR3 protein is CASSLLAGGPYEQYF. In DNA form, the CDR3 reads TGTGCCAGCAGCTTGTTGGCGGGGGGACCCTACGAGCAGTACTTC.

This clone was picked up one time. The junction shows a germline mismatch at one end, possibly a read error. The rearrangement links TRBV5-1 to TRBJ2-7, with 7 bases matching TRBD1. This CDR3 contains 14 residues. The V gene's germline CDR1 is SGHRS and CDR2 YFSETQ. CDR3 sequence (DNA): TGCGCCAGCAGCTTGGAAGGGGGCTCCAACGAGCAGTACTTC. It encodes CASSLEGGSNEQYF.

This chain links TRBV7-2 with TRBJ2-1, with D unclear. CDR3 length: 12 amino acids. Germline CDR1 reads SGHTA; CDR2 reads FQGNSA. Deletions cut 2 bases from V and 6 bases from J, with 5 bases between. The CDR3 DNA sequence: TGTGCCAGCAGCTTATCATTCAATGAGCAGTTCTTC. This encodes CASSLSFNEQFF.

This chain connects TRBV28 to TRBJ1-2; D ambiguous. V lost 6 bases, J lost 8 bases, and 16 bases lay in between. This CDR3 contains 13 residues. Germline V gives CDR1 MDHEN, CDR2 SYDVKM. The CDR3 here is CASSTVNSGGYTF. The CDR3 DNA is TGTGCCAGCAGCACCGTAAACTCGGGAGGCTACACCTTC.

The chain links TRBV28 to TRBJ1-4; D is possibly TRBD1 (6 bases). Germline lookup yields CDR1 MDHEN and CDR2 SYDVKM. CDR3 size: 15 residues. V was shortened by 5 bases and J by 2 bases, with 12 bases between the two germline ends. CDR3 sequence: CASSPTGFTNEKLFF. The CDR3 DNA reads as TGTGCCAGCAGTCCCACAGGGTTCACTAATGAAAAACTGTTTTTT.

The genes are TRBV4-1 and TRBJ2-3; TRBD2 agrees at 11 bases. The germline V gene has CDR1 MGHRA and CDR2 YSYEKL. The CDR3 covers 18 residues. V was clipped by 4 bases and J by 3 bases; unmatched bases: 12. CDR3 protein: CASSPDPPGTSGTDTQYF. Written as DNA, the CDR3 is TGCGCCAGCAGCCCGGATCCACCCGGGACTAGCGGAACAGATACGCAGTATTTT.

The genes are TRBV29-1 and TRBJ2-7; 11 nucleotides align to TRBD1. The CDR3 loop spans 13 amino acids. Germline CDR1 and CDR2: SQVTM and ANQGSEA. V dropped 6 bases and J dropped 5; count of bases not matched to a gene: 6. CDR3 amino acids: CSVPGQGGNEQYF. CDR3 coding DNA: TGCAGCGTCCCGGGACAGGGGGGTAACGAGCAGTACTTC.

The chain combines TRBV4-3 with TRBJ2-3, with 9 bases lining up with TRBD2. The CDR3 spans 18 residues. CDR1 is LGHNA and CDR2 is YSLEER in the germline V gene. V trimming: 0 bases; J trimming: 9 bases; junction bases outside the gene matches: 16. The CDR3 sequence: CASSQDLGPLAGRQTQYF. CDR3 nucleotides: TGCGCCAGCAGCCAAGATCTAGGTCCGCTAGCGGGGCGCCAAACGCAGTATTTT.

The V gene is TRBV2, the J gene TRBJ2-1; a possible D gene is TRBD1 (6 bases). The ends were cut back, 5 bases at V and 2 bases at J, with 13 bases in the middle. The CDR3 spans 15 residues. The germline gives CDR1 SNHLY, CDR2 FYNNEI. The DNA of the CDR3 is TGTGCCAGCAGTACCCGGGACAAGCCCTACAATGAGCAGTTCTTC. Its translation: CASSTRDKPYNEQFF.

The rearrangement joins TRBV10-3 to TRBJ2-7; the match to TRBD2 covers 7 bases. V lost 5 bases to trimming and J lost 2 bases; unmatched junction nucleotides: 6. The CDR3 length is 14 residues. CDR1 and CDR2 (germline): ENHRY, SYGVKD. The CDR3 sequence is CAISSGMPPYEQYF. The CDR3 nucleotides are TGTGCCATCAGTAGCGGGATGCCGCCCTACGAGCAGTACTTC.

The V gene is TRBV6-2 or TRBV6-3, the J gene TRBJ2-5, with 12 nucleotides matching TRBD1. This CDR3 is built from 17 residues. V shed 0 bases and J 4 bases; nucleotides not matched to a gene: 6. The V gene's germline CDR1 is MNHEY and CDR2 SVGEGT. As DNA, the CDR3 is TGTGCCAGCAGTTACTCGACGGGACAGGGGGCTGGAGAGACCCAGTACTTC. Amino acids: CASSYSTGQGAGETQYF.

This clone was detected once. The CDR3 region has the DNA TGTGCCAGTAGTGTAATGACAGGCGGCACTGAAGCTTTCTTT. Amino acid sequence: CASSVMTGGTEAFF. This chain connects TRBV19 to TRBJ1-1; weak D call: TRBD1 (6 bases). The V end was cut by 5 bases, the J end by 4 bases, with 14 bases between. CDR1 and CDR2 (germline): LNHDA, SQIVND (reference sequence). The CDR3 totals 14 residues.